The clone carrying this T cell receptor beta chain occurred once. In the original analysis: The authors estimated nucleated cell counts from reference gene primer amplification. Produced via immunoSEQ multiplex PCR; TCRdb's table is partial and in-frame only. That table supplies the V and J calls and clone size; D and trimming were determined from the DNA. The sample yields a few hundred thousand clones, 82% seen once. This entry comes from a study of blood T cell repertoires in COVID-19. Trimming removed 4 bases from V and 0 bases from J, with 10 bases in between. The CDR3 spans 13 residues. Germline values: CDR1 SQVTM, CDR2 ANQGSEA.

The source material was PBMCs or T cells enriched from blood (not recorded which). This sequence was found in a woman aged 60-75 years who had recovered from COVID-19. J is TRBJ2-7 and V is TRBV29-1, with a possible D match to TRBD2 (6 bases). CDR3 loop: CSVGVSGSYEQYF. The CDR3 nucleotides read TGCAGCGTTGGCGTTAGCGGCTCCTACGAGCAGTACTTC.